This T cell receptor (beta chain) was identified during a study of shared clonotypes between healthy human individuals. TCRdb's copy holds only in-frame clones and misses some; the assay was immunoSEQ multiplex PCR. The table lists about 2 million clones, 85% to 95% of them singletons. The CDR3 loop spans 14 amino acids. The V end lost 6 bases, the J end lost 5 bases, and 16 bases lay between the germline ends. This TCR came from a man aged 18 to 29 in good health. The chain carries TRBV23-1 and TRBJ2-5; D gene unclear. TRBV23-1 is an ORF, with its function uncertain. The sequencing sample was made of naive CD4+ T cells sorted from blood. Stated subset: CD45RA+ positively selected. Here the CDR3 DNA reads TGCGCCAGCAGACCGAGGAGAGTGGTCGAGACCCAGTACTTC. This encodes CASRPRRVVETQYF.